This T cell receptor beta chain was identified in a study of blood T cell repertoires in COVID-19. Study as a whole: From T cells, B-cell-depleted T cells, or PBMCs came the material, which was cDNA or gDNA.

Sequencing used immunoSEQ multiplex PCR; TCRdb keeps in-frame clones, though not all of them. The sample holds 330,000 or so clones, roughly 87% seen once. Germline values: CDR1 MRHNA, CDR2 SNTAGT. V was clipped by 5 bases and J by 5 bases, with 10 bases between them. The CDR3 runs 14 residues. Material: peripheral blood. The receptor's source is a woman aged 60-75 years with COVID-19, enrolled during active disease. The chain recombines TRBV6-4 with TRBJ1-6; a weak D match, TRBD1 (5 bases). In DNA form, the CDR3 reads TGTGCCAGCAGTCCCACAGGAAATAATTCACCCCTCCACTTT. Translation gives CASSPTGNNSPLHF.